This T cell receptor beta chain derives from a study of regulatory T cells in long-lasting Graves disease. CDR3 regions were amplified by Arm-PCR using iRepertoire HTBI primers to build TCR beta libraries. TCRdb reprocessed the multiplex PCR reads with MiXCR, giving one entry per CDR3 protein. Of 620,000 or so distinct CDR3 sequences in the sample, 15% to 20% were seen once. Time point meaning: newly diagnosed GD, antithyroid drugs for less than 3 months. PBMCs were the source of the RNA used for TCR sequencing. The CDR3 has 14 amino acids. Germline-derived CDR1 and CDR2 are SEHNR and FQNEAQ (reference sequence). The V gene lost 2 bases and the J gene lost 5 bases, with 12 bases spanning the gap. These records were also assigned to another study, of T cells in Graves' hyperthyroidism and ophthalmopathy.

The origin of this receptor is a woman in her twenties or thirties with Graves disease. The chain joins TRBV7-9 to TRBJ1-1; no clear D. The starting material was peripheral blood mononuclear cells (PBMCs), obtained at new diagnosis, from a patient treated with antithyroid drugs. CDR3 sequence (DNA): TGTGCCAGCAGCTTAAGGCAATACGGTACTGAAGCTTTCTTT. This translates into CASSLRQYGTEAFF. The full variable domain, its missing parts supplied by reference TRBV7-9 and TRBJ1-1, is DTGVSQNPRHKITKRGQNVTFRCDPISEHNRLYWYRQTLGQGPEFLTYFQNEAQLEKSRLLSDRFSAERPKGSFSTLEIQRTEQGDSAMYLCASSLRQYGTEAFFGQGTRLTVV.